This T cell receptor (beta chain) was sequenced during a study of shared clonotypes between healthy human individuals. As for the study in general: CD8 memory received one plate per donor, CD8 naive two, CD4 memory three and CD4 naive three.

Method: immunoSEQ multiplex PCR; TCRdb's copy keeps in-frame clones and lacks some. Among about 1.4 million clones listed, approximately 96% were seen once. CDR3 size: 14 residues. Germline V CDR1 and CDR2: SGHRS, YFSETQ. J gave up 5 bases and V 1 base, and 4 bases lay outside the gene matches. Concerning this clone: The antigen is undetermined.

Study-wide results and caveats: When naive CD4 clonotypes were compared across a handful of donors, about 4.9% were shared.

Healthy and HIV-negative, the adult donors had no recent acute infections or vaccinations. This chain connects TRBV5-1 to TRBJ2-5, with 8 bases matching TRBD1. Sequencing was done on a sample of naive CD4+ T cells sorted from blood. Regarding subset: CD45RA+ positively selected. This clonotype was sampled from a man aged 25-40 years in good health. CDR3 sequence reads: CASSLSGGFETQYF. The CDR3 DNA follows: TGCGCCAGCAGCTTGTCAGGGGGCTTTGAGACCCAGTACTTC. Combining the CDR3 with reference TRBV5-1 and TRBJ2-5 gives the whole variable domain KAGVTQTPRYLIKTRGQQVTLSCSPISGHRSVSWYQQTPGQGLQFLFEYFSETQRNKGNFPGRFSGRQFSNSRSEMNVSTLELGDSALYLCASSLSGGFETQYFGPGTRLLVL.